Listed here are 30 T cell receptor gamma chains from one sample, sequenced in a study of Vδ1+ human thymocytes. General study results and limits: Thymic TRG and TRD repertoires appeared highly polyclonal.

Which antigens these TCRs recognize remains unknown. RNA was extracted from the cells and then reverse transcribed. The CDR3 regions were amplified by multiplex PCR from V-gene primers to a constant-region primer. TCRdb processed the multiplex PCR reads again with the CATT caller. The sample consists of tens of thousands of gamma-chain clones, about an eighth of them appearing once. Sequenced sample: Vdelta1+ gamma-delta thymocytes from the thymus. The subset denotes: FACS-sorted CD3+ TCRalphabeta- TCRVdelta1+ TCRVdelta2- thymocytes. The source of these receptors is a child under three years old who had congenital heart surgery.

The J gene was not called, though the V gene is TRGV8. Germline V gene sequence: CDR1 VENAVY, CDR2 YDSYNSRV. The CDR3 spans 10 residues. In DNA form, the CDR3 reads TGTGCCTCCTGGGGGCATACGCAGTATTTT. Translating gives CASWGHTQYF.

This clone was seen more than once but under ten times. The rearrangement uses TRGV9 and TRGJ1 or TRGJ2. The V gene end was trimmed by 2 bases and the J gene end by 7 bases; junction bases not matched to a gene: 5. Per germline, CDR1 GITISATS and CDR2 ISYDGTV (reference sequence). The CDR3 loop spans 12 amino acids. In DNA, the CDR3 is TGTGCCTTGTGGGAGGGCAGGTATAAGAAACTCTTT. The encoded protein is CALWEGRYKKLF.

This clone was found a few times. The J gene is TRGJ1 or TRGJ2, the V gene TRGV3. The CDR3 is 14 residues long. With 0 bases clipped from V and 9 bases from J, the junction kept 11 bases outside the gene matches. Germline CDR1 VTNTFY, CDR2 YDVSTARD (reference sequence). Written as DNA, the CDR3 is TGTGCCACCTGGGACAGGCGAAATGTGGGTAAGAAACTCTTT. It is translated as CATWDRRNVGKKLF.

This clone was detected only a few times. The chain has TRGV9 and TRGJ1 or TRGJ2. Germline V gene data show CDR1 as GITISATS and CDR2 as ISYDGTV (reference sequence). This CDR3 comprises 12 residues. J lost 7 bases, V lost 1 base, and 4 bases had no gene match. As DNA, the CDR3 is TGTGCCTTGTGGGAGGTAAAGTATAAGAAACTCTTT. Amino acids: CALWEVKYKKLF.

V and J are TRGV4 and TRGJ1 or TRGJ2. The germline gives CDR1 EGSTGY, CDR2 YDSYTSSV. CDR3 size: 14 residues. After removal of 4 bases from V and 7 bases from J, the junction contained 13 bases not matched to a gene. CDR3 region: CATWEFPFGYKKLF. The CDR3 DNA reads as TGTGCCACCTGGGAATTCCCGTTTGGATATAAGAAACTCTTT.

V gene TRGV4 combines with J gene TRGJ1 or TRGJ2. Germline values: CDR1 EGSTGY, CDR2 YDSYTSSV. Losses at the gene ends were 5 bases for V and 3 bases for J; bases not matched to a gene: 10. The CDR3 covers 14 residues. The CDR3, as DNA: TGTGCCACCTGGGTCGACTGTTTTTATTATAAGAAACTCTTT. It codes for CATWVDCFYYKKLF.

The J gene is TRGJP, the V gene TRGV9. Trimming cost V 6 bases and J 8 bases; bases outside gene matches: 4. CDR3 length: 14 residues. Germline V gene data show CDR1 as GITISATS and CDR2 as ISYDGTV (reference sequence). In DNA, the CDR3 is TGTGCCTTGTGGAAAAAGTTGGGCAAAAAAATCAAGGTATTT. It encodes CALWKKLGKKIKVF.

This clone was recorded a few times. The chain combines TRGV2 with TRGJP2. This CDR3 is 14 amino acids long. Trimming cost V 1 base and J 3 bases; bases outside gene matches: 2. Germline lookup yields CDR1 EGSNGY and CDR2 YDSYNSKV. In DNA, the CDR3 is TGTGCCACCTGGGACGGTTGTAGTGATTGGATCAAGACGTTT. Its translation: CATWDGCSDWIKTF.

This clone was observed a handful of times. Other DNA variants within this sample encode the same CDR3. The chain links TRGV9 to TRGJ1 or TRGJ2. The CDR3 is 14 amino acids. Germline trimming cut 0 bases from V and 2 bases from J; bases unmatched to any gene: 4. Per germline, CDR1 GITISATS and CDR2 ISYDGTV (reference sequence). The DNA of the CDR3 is TGTGCCTTGTGGGAGGTGCAAGATTATTATAAGAAACTCTTT. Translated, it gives CALWEVQDYYKKLF.

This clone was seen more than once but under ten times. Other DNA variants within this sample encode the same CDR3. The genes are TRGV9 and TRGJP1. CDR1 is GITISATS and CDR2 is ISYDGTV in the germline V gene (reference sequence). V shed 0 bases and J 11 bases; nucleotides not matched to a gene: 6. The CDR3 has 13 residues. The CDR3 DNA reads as TGTGCCTTGTGGGAGGTGCAAGGGTGGTTCAAGATATTT. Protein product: CALWEVQGWFKIF.

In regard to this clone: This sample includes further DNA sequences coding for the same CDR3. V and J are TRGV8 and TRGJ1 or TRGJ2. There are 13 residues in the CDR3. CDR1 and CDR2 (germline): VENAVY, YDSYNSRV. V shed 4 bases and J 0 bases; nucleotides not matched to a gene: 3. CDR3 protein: CATWDLNYYKKLF. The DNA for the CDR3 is TGTGCCACCTGGGACTTGAATTATTATAAGAAACTCTTT.

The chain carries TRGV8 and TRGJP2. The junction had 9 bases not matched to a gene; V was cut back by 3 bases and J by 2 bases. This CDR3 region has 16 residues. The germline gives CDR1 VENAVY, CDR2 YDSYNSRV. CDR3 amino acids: CATWDSPESSDWIKTF. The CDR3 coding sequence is TGTGCCACCTGGGATTCGCCCGAGAGTAGTGATTGGATCAAGACGTTT.

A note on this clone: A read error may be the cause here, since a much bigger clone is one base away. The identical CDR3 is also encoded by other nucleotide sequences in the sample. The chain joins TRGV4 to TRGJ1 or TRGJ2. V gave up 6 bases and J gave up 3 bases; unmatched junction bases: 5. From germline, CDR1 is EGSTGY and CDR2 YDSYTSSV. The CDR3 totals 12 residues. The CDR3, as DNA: TGTGCCACCTGGAACCTTTATTATAAGAAACTCTTT. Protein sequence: CATWNLYYKKLF.

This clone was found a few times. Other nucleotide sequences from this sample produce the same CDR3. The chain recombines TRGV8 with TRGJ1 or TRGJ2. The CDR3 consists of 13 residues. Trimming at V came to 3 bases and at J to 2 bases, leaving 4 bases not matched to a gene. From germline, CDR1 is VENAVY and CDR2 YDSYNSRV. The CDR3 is CATWDPDYYKKLF. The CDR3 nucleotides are TGTGCCACCTGGGATCCGGATTATTATAAGAAACTCTTT.

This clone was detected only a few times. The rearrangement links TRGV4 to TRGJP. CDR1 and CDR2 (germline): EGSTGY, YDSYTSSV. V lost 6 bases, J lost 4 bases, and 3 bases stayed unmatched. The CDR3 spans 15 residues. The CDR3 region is CATWPQELGKKIKVF. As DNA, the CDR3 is TGTGCCACCTGGCCTCAAGAGTTGGGCAAAAAAATCAAGGTATTT.

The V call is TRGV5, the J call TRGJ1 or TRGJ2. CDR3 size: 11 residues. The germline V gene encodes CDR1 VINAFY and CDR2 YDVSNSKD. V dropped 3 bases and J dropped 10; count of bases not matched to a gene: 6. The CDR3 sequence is CATWDDGKKLF. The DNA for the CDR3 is TGTGCCACCTGGGACGATGGGAAGAAACTCTTT.

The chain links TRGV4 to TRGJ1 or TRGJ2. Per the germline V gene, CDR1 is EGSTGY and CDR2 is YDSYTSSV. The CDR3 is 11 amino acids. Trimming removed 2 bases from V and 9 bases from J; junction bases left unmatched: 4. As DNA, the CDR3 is TGTGCCACCTGGGATGAACCTAAGAAACTCTTT. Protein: CATWDEPKKLF.

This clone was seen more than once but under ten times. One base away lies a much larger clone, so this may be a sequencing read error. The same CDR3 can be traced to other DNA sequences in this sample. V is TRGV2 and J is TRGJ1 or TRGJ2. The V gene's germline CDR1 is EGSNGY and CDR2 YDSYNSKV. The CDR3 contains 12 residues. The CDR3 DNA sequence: TGCGCCACCTGGGACGGGCGGTATAAGAAACTCTTT. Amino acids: CATWDGRYKKLF.

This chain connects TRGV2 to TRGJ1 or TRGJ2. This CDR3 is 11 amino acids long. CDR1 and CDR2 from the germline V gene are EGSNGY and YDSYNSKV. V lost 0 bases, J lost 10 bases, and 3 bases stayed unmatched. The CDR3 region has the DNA TGTGCCACCTGGGACGGGAAGAAGAAACTCTTT. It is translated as CATWDGKKKLF.

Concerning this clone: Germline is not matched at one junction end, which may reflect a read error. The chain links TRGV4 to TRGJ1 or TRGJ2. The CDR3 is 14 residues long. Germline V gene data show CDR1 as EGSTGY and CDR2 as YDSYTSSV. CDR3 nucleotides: TGTGCCACCTGGGATGGGGAGAATTATTATAAGAGACTCTTT. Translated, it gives CATWDGENYYKRLF.

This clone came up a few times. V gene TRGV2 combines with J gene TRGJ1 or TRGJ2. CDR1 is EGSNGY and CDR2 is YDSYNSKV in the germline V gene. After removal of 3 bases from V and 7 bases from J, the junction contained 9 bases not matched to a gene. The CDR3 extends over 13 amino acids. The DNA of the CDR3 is TGTGCCACCTGGGACAAAGAAGGATATAAGAAACTCTTT. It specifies CATWDKEGYKKLF.

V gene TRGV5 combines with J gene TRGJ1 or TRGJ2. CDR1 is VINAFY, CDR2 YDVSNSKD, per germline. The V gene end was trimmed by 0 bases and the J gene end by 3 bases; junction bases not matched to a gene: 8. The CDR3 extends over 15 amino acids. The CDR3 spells CATWDRPDFYYKKLF. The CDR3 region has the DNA TGTGCCACCTGGGACAGGCCGGACTTTTATTATAAGAAACTCTTT.

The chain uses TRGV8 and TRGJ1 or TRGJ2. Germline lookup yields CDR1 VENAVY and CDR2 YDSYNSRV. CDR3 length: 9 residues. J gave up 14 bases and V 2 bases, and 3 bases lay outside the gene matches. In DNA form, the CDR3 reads TGTGCCACCTGGGATAAACAACTCTTT. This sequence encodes CATWDKQLF.

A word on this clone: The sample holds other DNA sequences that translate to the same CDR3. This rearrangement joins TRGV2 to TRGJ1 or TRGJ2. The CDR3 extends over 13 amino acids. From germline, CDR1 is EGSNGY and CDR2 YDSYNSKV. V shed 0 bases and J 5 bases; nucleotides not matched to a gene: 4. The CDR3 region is CATWDGPDYKKLF. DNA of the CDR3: TGTGCCACCTGGGACGGGCCAGATTATAAGAAACTCTTT.

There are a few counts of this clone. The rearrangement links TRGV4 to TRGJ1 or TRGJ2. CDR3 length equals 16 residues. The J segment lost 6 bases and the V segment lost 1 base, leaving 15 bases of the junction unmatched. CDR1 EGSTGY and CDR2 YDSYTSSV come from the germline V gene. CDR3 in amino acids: CATWDGPQNPSYKKLF. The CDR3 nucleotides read TGTGCCACCTGGGATGGTCCTCAGAATCCGTCTTATAAGAAACTCTTT.

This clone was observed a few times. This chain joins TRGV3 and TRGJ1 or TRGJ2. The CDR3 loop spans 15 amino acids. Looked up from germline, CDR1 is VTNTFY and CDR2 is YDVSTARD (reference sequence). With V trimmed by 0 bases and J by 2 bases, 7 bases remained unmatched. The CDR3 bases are TGTGCCACCTGGGACAGGCGAAATTATTATTATAAGAAACTCTTT. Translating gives CATWDRRNYYYKKLF.

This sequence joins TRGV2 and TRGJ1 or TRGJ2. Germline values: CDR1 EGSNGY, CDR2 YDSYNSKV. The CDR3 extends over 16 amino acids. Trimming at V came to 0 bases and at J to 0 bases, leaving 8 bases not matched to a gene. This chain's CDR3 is CATWDGLSLNYYKKLF. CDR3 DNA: TGTGCCACCTGGGACGGGCTCTCATTGAATTATTATAAGAAACTCTTT.

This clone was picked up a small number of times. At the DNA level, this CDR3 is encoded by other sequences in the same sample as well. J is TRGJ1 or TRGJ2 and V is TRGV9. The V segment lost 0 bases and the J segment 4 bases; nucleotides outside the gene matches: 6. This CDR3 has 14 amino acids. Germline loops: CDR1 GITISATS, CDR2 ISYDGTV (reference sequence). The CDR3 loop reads CALWEVHPYYKKLF. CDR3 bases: TGTGCCTTGTGGGAGGTGCACCCCTATTATAAGAAACTCTTT.

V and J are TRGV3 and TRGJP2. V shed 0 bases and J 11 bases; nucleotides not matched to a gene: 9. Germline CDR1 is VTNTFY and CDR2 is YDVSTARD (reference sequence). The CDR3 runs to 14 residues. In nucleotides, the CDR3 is TGTGCCACCTGGGACAGGGGGAGCAGATGGATCAAGACGTTT. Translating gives CATWDRGSRWIKTF.

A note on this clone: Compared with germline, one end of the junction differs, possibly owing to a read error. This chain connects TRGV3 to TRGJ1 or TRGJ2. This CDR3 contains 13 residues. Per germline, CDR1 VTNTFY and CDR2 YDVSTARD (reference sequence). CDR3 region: CATWYRLTYKKLF. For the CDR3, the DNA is TGTGCCACCTGGTACAGGCTTACTTATAAGAAACTCTTT.